Given below is one T cell receptor (beta chain) in context. No antigen is known for it. Use of 60 Vbeta and 13 Jbeta primers characterized the PCR. Repertoires were generated with immunoSEQ multiplex PCR, while TCRdb's copy carries only in-frame clones and drops some. Here the sample spans some 140,000 clones, 75% being singletons. This sample is part of a study of cytomegalovirus exposure and HLA in healthy donors. General study results and limits: Whilst most TCR sequences proved rare, a subset of public TCRs occurred across many donors. Clonal expansion, a later analysis showed, was greater in HLA-associated TCR beta chains than in equally common others.

V lost 2 bases to trimming and J lost 6 bases; unmatched junction nucleotides: 3. The CDR3 spans 15 residues. Germline CDR1 is LGHNA and CDR2 is YNFKEQ. The genes are TRBV4-2 and TRBJ2-2; 10 positions match TRBD2. This receptor was identified in a man aged 25 to 40 in good health and CMV-seronegative. Sequenced sample: PBMCs. The CDR3 nucleotides are TGTGCCAGCAGCCAATCAGCGGGAGGGTCCGGGGAGCTGTTTTTT. This encodes CASSQSAGGSGELFF.